This TCR beta chain was obtained from a study of shared clonotypes between healthy human individuals (dated by TCRdb to the early 2020s). With regard to the full study: Two women and a few men aged 18 to 49 years were included in the cohort. To increase sequencing depth and limit assay-specific biases, TCR repertoire library preparation and sequencing were carried out by different laboratories using diverse techniques. Per donor, three plates each were used for CD4 naive and CD4 memory, two for CD8 naive, and one for CD8 memory. Per donor, leukapheresis produced somewhere between about 0.9 and 10 billion PBMCs. Blood TCR repertoires of a handful of healthy adults were deeply sequenced to estimate repertoire size and the extent of clonotype sharing between individuals. What the study reported, not specific to this receptor: Larger estimated clonotype richness was generally found for naive subsets than for memory subsets. Rarefaction of sorted-subset datasets indicated incomplete sequencing despite the large sequencing depth. Compared with non-shared clonotypes, the clonotypes found in all four sorted-subset donors had higher generation probabilities. The genetic and exposure-history diversity represented was limited by the small number of donors. Roughly 5% of naive CD4, 3% to 3.5% of naive CD8, roughly 2.5% of memory CD4, and about 0.4% of memory CD8 clonotypes were shared across a few donors. Sampling was restricted to blood, and TCR repertoires in tissue are likely to differ from TCR repertoires in blood. Pairwise subsampling led to the expectation that sequencing depth would affect the degree of clonotype sharing among donors.

CD8 naive samples consisted of CD45RO-negative cells that were positively selected for CCR7, yielding a CD45RA+CCR7+ population without TemRA cells. Donors were healthy HIV-negative adults with no recently reported acute infections or vaccinations. All donors were Caucasian adults living in Nashville, Tennessee, USA. Blood was collected by leukapheresis, and PBMCs were isolated by Ficoll-Histopaque density gradient centrifugation and then cryopreserved in liquid nitrogen vapor phase. Analytical flow cytometry was used to check the purity and quantity of each magnetically sorted T cell population. From each sorted fraction, genomic DNA was isolated and quantified by UV absorbance on a Nanodrop 2000c. CDR1 is given as SGDLS and CDR2 as YYNGEE, both from the germline V gene. Ends trimmed: V by 4 bases, J by 0 bases; bases unmatched to a gene: 9. The CDR3 spans 16 residues, from the cysteine through the phenylalanine. Here the CDR3 DNA is all that survives: 48 bases in frame from base 1.

Using the deep immunoSEQ assay, multiplex PCR amplified TCR CDR3 regions from genomic DNA. Extracted genomic DNA from each cell subset was distributed evenly across all wells of several immunoSEQ 96-well plates, and each plate was treated as a replicate. For sorted subsets, 200 ng of genomic DNA, equivalent to about 30,000 T cell genomes, went into each replicate PCR. The purified libraries were quantified using a Qubit 3.0 fluorometer, sized with a Bioanalyzer 2100, and then quantified again using the KAPA Library Quantification kit. Every immunoSEQ 96-well plate was sequenced on a separate single-read 150-cycle Illumina NextSeq 550 flow cell. Turning to the authors' computational methods: Because the immunoSEQ output included only junctional sequences and no quality scores, the filtering could not be the same as the filtering used for full-length reads. Sequences were annotated with PyIR, a Python wrapper for IgBLAST v1.9, using IMGT germline references to assign V/J genes and CDR3. Any read was removed if the V/J assignment was weak (E-value above 1e-6), the CDR3 was missing, or the read contained stop codons, out-of-frame junctions, or ambiguous translated residues. A V3J clonotype was defined by an identical inferred V gene, J gene, and CDR3 amino acid sequence. To compute the percentage overlap between repertoires, the number of shared unique clonotypes was divided by the size of the smaller repertoire. Richness of each repertoire was evaluated using RTK rarefaction, the Chao1 estimator, and Recon v2.1 estimates of unobserved clonotypes. Generation probabilities for all TCRbeta clonotypes obtained by the gDNA method from a handful of donors were computed using OLGA. The table comes from immuneACCESS by way of TCRdb, which keeps in-frame sequences with V and J called. Part of the clones is missing from these tables; in studies checked, under half for an unresolved V gene and the rest for unknown reasons. V and J calls and clone size follow that table, whereas D and trimming were derived from the DNA. The sample has some 2,100,000 clones on record, approximately 94% of them singletons. The ten largest clones capture under 2% of the sample.

With respect to this clone: Its antigen remains undetermined. No much larger clonotype is one base removed from it; base qualities were not supplied.

This chain joins TRBV9 to TRBJ2-7; 8 nucleotides in the junction match TRBD1. The sequence derives from a man between 18 and 35 years old in good health. Some clones in this sample may be carry-over from other donors' samples. The sample taken for sequencing was naive CD8+ T cells from PBMCs. Per the publication, the cell subset or site label means: CD45RA+CCR7+. The nucleotide sequence reads TGTGCCAGCAGCCAAGGACAGGGACTCTCCTCCTACGAGCAGTACTTC. This encodes CASSQGQGLSSYEQYF.